The 4 T cell receptor beta chains listed next were all sequenced from one sample in a study of blood T cell repertoires in COVID-19 (dated by TCRdb to 2020 to 2021). Libraries were prepared through the immunoSEQ multiplex PCR assay. In its TCRdb copy, this immuneACCESS table keeps in-frame sequences only and misses some clones. Where compared with another copy, unresolved V genes explain less than half of these, and the others have no known cause. The sample table shows hundreds of thousands of clones, and 80% to 90% are seen once. The ten top clones hold 10% to 15% of the sample. Sequenced material: peripheral blood. Receptor source: a woman in her 70s with COVID-19, enrolled during active disease.

The chain couples TRBV30 to TRBJ2-7; 10 bases fit TRBD2. The CDR3 runs 16 residues. V was pared by 2 bases and J by 1 base, with 8 bases of the junction left unmatched. The V gene's germline CDR1 is GTSNPN and CDR2 SVGIG (reference sequence). The chain's CDR3 is CAWSPLAGGSSYEQYF. The CDR3, as DNA: TGTGCCTGGAGTCCCTTAGCGGGGGGTTCTTCCTACGAGCAGTACTTC.

The chain joins TRBV5-1 to TRBJ2-7; a weak D match, TRBD1 (6 bases). V gave up 6 bases and J gave up 3 bases, with 13 bases separating them. CDR1 SGHRS and CDR2 YFSETQ come from the germline V gene. The CDR3 covers 13 residues. CDR3 loop: CASTGRTVYEQYF. The CDR3 bases are TGCGCCAGCACGGGGCGGACAGTCTACGAGCAGTACTTC. Based on the CDR3 plus reference TRBV5-1 and TRBJ2-7, the full variable domain is KAGVTQTPRYLIKTRGQQVTLSCSPISGHRSVSWYQQTPGQGLQFLFEYFSETQRNKGNFPGRFSGRQFSNSRSEMNVSTLELGDSALYLCASTGRTVYEQYFGPGTRLTVT.

This clone was picked up one time. V gene TRBV7-2 combines with J gene TRBJ1-1, with 9 bases matching TRBD1. There are 15 residues in the CDR3. CDR1 is SGHTA, CDR2 FQGNSA, per germline. J lost 1 base, V lost 5 bases, and 5 bases had no gene match. As DNA, the CDR3 is TGTGCCAGCAGCCTGGGACAGGGACCGAACACTGAAGCTTTCTTT. Protein sequence: CASSLGQGPNTEAFF.

This clone was seen more than once but under ten times. The chain is built from TRBV5-5 and TRBJ2-7; 9 bases are a match to TRBD2. V was pared by 0 bases and J by 6 bases, with 4 bases of the junction left unmatched. Looked up from germline, CDR1 is SGHKS and CDR2 is YYEKEE (reference sequence). The CDR3 totals 14 residues. Here the CDR3 DNA reads TGTGCCAGCAGCTTGGGAGCGGGGGGTCTCGAGCAGTACTTC. Its translation is CASSLGAGGLEQYF.